These T cell receptor beta chains were read from a single sample in a study of human T cells and chemical hapten exposure. From the RACE reads, TCRdb called clonotypes with MiXCR, one entry per CDR3 protein. The sample contains around 130,000 distinct CDR3 sequences, over 9% of which appear only once. The sample here was whole blood, taken in connection with sensitization to the hapten diphenylcyclopropenone (DPC). These receptors all come from a woman in her forties or fifties with alopecia areata. Some clones in this sample may be carry-over from other donors' samples. CDR3s include the opening cysteine and the closing phenylalanine or tryptophan. D genes are given only for firm matches. The size field is filled for only some rows; it gives once, few, many or a size class.

v_call	j_call	d_call	clone_size	cdr3_aa	cdr3_nt
TRBV27	TRBJ2-5	NA	few	CASSLFLEETQYF	TGTGCCAGCAGTTTATTTTTGGAGGAGACCCAGTACTTC
TRBV7-8	TRBJ1-5	NA	NA	CASSLGLSQPQHF	TGTGCCAGCAGCTTAGGTCTTAGTCAGCCCCAGCATTTT
TRBV12-3/TRBV12-4	TRBJ2-4	NA	many	CASSLGGKNIQYF	TGTGCCAGCAGTTTGGGCGGTAAAAACATTCAGTACTTC
TRBV9	TRBJ1-3	NA	few	CASSVEVHLTGNTIYF	TGTGCCAGCAGCGTAGAGGTCCATCTTACTGGAAACACCATATATTTT
TRBV12-5	TRBJ2-2	NA	NA	CASGPTRGELFF	TGTGCTAGTGGTCCGACCCGCGGGGAGCTGTTTTTT
TRBV18	TRBJ2-7	TRBD1	NA	CASSSRQGRDEQYF	TGTGCCAGCTCATCCCGACAGGGAAGGGACGAGCAGTACTTC
TRBV9	TRBJ2-5	TRBD2	few	CASSVGLAGAQETQYF	TGTGCCAGCAGCGTAGGGCTAGCGGGGGCCCAAGAGACCCAGTACTTC
TRBV20-1	TRBJ1-2	NA	few	CSATRLRGEGYTF	TGCAGTGCTACCCGCCTTCGGGGCGAAGGCTACACCTTC
TRBV6-1	TRBJ2-5	NA	NA	CASSESTREETQYF	TGTGCCAGCAGTGAAAGCACCAGGGAAGAGACCCAGTACTTC
TRBV29-1	TRBJ2-7	TRBD1	few	CSVLGQGVYEQYF	TGCAGCGTTTTGGGGCAGGGGGTCTACGAGCAGTACTTC
TRBV4-1	TRBJ1-1	NA	few	CASSQEGKGRTEAFF	TGCGCCAGCAGCCAAGAAGGAAAAGGGAGGACTGAAGCTTTCTTT
TRBV29-1	TRBJ2-5	NA	many	CSVPGTQETQYF	TGCAGCGTGCCAGGGACACAAGAGACCCAGTACTTC
TRBV25-1	TRBJ1-1	TRBD1	NA	CASSPGGGKAEAFF	TGTGCCAGCAGCCCAGGGGGGGGAAAGGCTGAAGCTTTCTTT
TRBV27	TRBJ2-7	TRBD1	many	CASSRGQAYEQYF	TGTGCCAGCTCTAGGGGGCAAGCCTACGAGCAGTACTTC
TRBV7-8	TRBJ2-3	NA	few	CASSFYNGDTQYF	TGTGCCAGCAGCTTCTACAATGGAGATACGCAGTATTTT
TRBV12-3/TRBV12-4	TRBJ2-7	TRBD2	NA	CASSFTPSGAYEQYF	TGTGCCAGCAGTTTCACGCCTAGCGGCGCCTACGAGCAGTACTTC
TRBV29-1	TRBJ2-7	TRBD2	NA	CSVFNGGSYEQYF	TGCAGCGTTTTCAACGGGGGGTCCTACGAGCAGTACTTC
TRBV21-1	TRBJ2-1	NA	NA	CASSPGTGAYNEQFF	TGTGCCAGCAGCCCCGGGACAGGGGCCTACAATGAGCAGTTCTTC
TRBV7-2	TRBJ2-4	NA	few	CASSLTVGNIQYF	TGTGCCAGCAGCTTAACCGTCGGAAACATTCAGTACTTC
TRBV7-2	TRBJ2-7	NA	many	CASSFVPGLGAKNEQYF	TGTGCCAGCAGCTTCGTTCCGGGACTCGGAGCTAAGAACGAGCAGTACTTC
TRBV5-1	TRBJ2-2	NA	NA	CASSLYDTGELFF	TGCGCCAGCAGCTTGTATGACACCGGGGAGCTGTTTTTT
TRBV28	TRBJ2-3	TRBD2	few	CASSLAGGPRADTQYF	TGTGCCAGCAGTTTAGCGGGAGGGCCCCGGGCAGATACGCAGTATTTT
TRBV7-9	TRBJ1-4	NA	many	CASSLATGGNEKLFF	TGTGCCAGCAGCTTAGCAACAGGTGGAAATGAAAAACTGTTTTTT
TRBV12-5	TRBJ2-1	NA	many	CASGLVYGDRSNEQFF	TGTGCTAGTGGTTTGGTATACGGGGATAGGTCGAATGAGCAGTTCTTC
TRBV27	TRBJ2-1	NA	NA	CASSFSRYNEQFF	TGTGCCAGCAGTTTCTCACGGTACAATGAGCAGTTCTTC
TRBV5-1	TRBJ2-3	TRBD2	NA	CASSPGLAGGTQYF	TGCGCCAGCAGCCCGGGGCTAGCGGGAGGAACGCAGTATTTT
TRBV10-3	TRBJ2-7	TRBD2	NA	CAIGAARLAGAYEQYF	TGTGCCATCGGAGCGGCTAGACTAGCGGGGGCCTACGAGCAGTACTTC
TRBV29-1	TRBJ2-1	TRBD2	many	CRGGRAYNEQFF	TGCAGGGGCGGGAGGGCCTACAATGAGCAGTTCTTC
TRBV4-1	TRBJ2-5	NA	few	CASSPDPQETQYF	TGCGCCAGCAGCCCGGACCCGCAAGAGACCCAGTACTTC
TRBV7-9	TRBJ2-7	NA	NA	CASSWEDEQYF	TGTGCCAGCAGCTGGGAAGACGAGCAGTACTTC
TRBV5-1	TRBJ2-1	NA	NA	CASSLDGPTYNEQFF	TGCGCCAGCAGCTTGGACGGGCCCACATACAATGAGCAGTTCTTC
TRBV29-1	TRBJ2-1	TRBD1	NA	CSGGQGNEQFF	TGCAGCGGAGGACAGGGGAATGAGCAGTTCTTC
TRBV9	TRBJ1-5	NA	NA	CASSVSGGDGQPQHF	TGTGCCAGCAGCGTGAGCGGGGGCGACGGTCAGCCCCAGCATTTT
TRBV28	TRBJ2-7	TRBD2	NA	CASSLLRLAGGSHEQYF	TGTGCCAGCAGTTTATTGAGACTAGCGGGAGGGTCCCACGAGCAGTACTTC
TRBV27	TRBJ1-5	NA	few	CASSSINQPQHF	TGTGCCAGCAGTTCCATCAATCAGCCCCAGCATTTT
TRBV13	TRBJ1-5	NA	few	CASSLGRGDDQPQHF	TGTGCCAGCAGCTTAGGCAGGGGTGACGATCAGCCCCAGCATTTT
TRBV20-1	TRBJ1-2	TRBD1	many	CSARLDRAVGYTF	TGCAGTGCTAGACTTGACAGGGCGGTTGGCTACACCTTC
TRBV5-1	TRBJ2-2	NA	NA	CASSLDPGKNTGELFF	TGCGCCAGCAGCTTGGATCCCGGGAAGAACACCGGGGAGCTGTTTTTT
TRBV12-3/TRBV12-4	TRBJ2-7	NA	many	CASSLGSDEQYF	TGTGCCAGCAGTTTAGGGAGCGACGAGCAGTACTTC
TRBV7-2	TRBJ2-1	NA	many	CASSSGDWGSSREQFF	TGTGCCAGCAGCTCCGGGGATTGGGGCTCTAGTAGGGAGCAGTTCTTC
TRBV3-1	TRBJ2-3	TRBD2	NA	CASSQTSGGGGSTDTQYF	TGTGCCAGCAGCCAGACCTCCGGGGGCGGGGGGTCCACAGATACGCAGTATTTT
TRBV29-1	TRBJ2-5	NA	many	CSVEEKRQETQYF	TGCAGCGTTGAGGAAAAGCGCCAAGAGACCCAGTACTTC
TRBV12-3/TRBV12-4	TRBJ2-1	NA	NA	CASSLLGLRCFF	TGTGCCAGCAGTTTACTGGGGCTCCGATGCTTCTTC